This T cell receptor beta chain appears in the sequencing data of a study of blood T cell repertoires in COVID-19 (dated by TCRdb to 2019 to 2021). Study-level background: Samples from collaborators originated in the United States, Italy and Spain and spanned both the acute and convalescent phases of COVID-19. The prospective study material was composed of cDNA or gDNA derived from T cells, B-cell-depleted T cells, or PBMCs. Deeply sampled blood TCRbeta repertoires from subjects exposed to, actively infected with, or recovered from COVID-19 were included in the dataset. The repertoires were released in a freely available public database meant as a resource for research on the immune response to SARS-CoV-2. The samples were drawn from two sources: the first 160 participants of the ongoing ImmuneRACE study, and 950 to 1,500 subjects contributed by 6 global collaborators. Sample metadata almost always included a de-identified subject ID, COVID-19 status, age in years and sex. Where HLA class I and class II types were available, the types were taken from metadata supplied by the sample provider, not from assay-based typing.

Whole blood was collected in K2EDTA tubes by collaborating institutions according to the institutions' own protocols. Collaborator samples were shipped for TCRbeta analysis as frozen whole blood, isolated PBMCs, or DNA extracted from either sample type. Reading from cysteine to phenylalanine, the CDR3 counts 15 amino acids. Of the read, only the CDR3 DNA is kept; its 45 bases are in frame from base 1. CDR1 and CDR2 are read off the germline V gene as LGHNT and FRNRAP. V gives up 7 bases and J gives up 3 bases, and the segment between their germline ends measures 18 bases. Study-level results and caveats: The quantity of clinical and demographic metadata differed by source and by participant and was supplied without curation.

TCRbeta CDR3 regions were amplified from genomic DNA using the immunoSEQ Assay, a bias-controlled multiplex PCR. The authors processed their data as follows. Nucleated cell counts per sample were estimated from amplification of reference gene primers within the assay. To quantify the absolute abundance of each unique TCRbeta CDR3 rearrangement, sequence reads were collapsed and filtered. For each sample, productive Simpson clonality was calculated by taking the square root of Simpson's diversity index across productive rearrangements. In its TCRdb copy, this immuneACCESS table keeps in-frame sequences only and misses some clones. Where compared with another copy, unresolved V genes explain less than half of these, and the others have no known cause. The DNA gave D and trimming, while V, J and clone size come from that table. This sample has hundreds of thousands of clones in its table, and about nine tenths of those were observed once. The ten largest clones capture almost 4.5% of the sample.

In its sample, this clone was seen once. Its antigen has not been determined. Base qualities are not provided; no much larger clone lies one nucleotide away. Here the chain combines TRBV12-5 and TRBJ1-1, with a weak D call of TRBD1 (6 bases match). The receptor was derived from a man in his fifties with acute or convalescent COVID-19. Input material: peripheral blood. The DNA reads TGTGCTAGTGCCGAGGGACACCAACTTGACACTGAAGCTTTCTTT. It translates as CASAEGHQLDTEAFF.